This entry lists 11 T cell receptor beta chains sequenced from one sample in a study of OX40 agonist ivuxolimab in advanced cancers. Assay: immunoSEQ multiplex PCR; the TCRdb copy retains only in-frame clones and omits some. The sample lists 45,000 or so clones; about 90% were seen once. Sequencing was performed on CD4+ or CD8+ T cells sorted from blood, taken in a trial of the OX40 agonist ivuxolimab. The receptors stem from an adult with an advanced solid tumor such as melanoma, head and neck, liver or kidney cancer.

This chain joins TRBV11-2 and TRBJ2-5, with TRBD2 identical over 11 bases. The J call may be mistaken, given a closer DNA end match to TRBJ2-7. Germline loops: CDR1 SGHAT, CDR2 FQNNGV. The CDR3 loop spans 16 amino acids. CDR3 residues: CASSDTSGSLSYEQYF. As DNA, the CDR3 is TGTGCCAGCAGCGACACTAGCGGGAGCCTCTCCTACGAGCAGTACTTC.

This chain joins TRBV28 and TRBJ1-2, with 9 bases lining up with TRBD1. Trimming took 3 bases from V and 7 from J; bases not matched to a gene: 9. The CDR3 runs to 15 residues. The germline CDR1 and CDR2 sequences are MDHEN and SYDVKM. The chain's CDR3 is CASSFGTGFSRGYTF. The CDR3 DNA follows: TGTGCCAGCAGTTTCGGGACAGGGTTTTCTCGTGGCTACACCTTC.

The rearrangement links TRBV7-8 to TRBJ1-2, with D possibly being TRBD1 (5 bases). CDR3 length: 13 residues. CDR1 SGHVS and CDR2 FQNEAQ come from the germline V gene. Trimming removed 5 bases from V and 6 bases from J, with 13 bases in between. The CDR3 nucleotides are TGTGCCAGCAGCCTAGGGGATCCAGATGGCTACACCTTC. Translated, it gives CASSLGDPDGYTF. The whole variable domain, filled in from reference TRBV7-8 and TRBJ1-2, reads GAGVSQSPRYKVAKRGQDVALRCDPISGHVSLFWYQQALGQGPEFLTYFQNEAQLDKSGLPSDRFFAERPEGSVSTLKIQRTQQEDSAVYLCASSLGDPDGYTFGSGTRLTVV.

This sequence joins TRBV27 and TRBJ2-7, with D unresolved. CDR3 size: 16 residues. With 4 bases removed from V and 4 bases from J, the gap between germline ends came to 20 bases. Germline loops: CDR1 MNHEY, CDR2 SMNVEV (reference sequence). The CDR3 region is CASSYFLEGKSYEQYF. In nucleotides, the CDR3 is TGTGCCAGCAGTTATTTCTTAGAAGGGAAGAGTTACGAGCAGTACTTC.

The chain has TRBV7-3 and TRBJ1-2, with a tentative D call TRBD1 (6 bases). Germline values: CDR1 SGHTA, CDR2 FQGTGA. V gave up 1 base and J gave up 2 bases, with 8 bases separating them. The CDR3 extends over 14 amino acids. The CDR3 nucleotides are TGTGCCAGCAGCTTAAGGACAGAGAACTATGGCTACACCTTC. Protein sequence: CASSLRTENYGYTF.

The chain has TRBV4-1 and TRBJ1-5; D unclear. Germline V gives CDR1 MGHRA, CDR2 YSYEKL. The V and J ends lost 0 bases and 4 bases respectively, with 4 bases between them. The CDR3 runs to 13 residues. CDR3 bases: TGCGCCAGCAGCCAAGAACAAAATCAGCCCCAGCATTTT. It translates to CASSQEQNQPQHF.

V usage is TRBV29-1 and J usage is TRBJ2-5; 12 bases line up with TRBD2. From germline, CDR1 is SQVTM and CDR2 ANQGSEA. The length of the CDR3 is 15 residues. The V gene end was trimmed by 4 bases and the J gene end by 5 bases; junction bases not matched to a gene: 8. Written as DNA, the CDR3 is TGCAGCGTTGTCCTAGCGGGAGGGGACTGGGAGACCCAGTACTTC. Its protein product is CSVVLAGGDWETQYF.

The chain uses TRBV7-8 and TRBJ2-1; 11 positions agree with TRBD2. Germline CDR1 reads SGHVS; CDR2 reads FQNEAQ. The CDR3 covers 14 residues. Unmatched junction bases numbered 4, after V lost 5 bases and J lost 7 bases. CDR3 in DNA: TGTGCCAGCAGCAAGACTAGCGGGGTGAATGAGCAGTTCTTC. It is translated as CASSKTSGVNEQFF.

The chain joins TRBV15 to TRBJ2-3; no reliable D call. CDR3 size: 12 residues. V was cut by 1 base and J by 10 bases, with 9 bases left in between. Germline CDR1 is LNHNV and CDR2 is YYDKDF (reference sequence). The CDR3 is CATSRATSPQYF. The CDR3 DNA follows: TGTGCCACCAGCAGAGCCACGAGCCCGCAGTATTTT. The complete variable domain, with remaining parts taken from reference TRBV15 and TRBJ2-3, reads DAMVIQNPRYQVTQFGKPVTLSCSQTLNHNVMYWYQQKSSQAPKLLFHYYDKDFNNEADTPDNFQSRRPNTSFCFLDIRSPGLGDTAMYLCATSRATSPQYFGPGTRLTVL.

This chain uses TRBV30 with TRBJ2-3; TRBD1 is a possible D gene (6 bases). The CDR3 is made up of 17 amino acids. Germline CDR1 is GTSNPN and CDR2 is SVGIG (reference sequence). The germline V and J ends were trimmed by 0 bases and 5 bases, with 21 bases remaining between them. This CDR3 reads CAWSVEVTGALGDTQYF. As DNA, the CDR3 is TGTGCCTGGAGTGTAGAAGTGACAGGCGCGCTTGGAGATACGCAGTATTTT. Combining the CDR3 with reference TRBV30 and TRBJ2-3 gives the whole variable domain SQTIHQWPATLVQPVGSPLSLECTVEGTSNPNLYWYRQAAGRGLQLLFYSVGIGQISSEVPQNLSASRPQDRQFILSSKKLLLSDSGFYLCAWSVEVTGALGDTQYFGPGTRLTVL.

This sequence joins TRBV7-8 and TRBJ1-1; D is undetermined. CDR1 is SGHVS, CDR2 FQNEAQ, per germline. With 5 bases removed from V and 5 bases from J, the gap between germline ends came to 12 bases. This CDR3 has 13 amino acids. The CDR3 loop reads CASSVTVGTEAFF. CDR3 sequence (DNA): TGTGCCAGCAGCGTCACAGTGGGGACTGAAGCTTTCTTT.